This T cell receptor beta chain was sequenced during a study of regulatory T cells in long-lasting Graves disease. Broader study findings: The number of shared public clonotypes was higher in persistent patients (under 3,000) than new patients (under 1,000).

Concerning this clonotype: Its antigen is still unknown. This may arise from a read error, as a much more abundant clone is one base away.

Sample time point: newly diagnosed GD, antithyroid drugs for less than 3 months. Making the TCR library involved RNA that had been extracted from PBMCs. Relying on iRepertoire HTBI primers and Arm-PCR of CDR3 regions, the team built TCR beta libraries. TCRdb re-called the multiplex PCR reads with MiXCR, one entry per CDR3 protein. The sample lists over 200,000 distinct CDR3 sequences; approximately 18% were seen once. This same sample was also part of a study on T cells in Graves' hyperthyroidism and ophthalmopathy. That source reports: For Graves' hyperthyroidism to be stable, ophthalmopathy could not progress within 18 months. With the HTBI primer set, the TCR CDR3 went through a first round of RT-PCR. The blood repertoire included most of the expanded thyroid clonotypes above 0.001.

The TCR was taken from a woman aged 25 to 39 with Graves disease. The input for sequencing was peripheral blood mononuclear cells (PBMCs), taken at new diagnosis, from a patient treated with antithyroid drugs.

CDR3 loop: CASSYSPGTANYGHTF. The CDR3 bases are TGTGCCAGCAGTTACAGTCCCGGGACAGCTAACTATGGCCACACCTTC. V and J are TRBV6-5 and TRBJ1-2, with 7 bases identical to TRBD1. The CDR3 consists of 16 residues. Germline CDR1 reads MNHEY; CDR2 reads SVGAGI.